This entry concerns a single T cell receptor (beta chain). This study enrolled people aged roughly 18 to 90 from 24 US geographic areas. Contact with a PCR-confirmed or clinician-diagnosed COVID-19 case occurred within 2 weeks of entry. How the authors handled the data: By means of reference gene primer amplification, nucleated cell counts were estimated. Generated by immunoSEQ multiplex PCR, the TCRdb table keeps only in-frame clones and is missing some. The V and J calls and clone size are taken from that table; D and trimming were inferred from the DNA. The sample consists of some 270,000 clones, 75% to 90% of them appearing once. This specimen comes from a study of blood T cell repertoires in COVID-19. The CDR3 contains 14 residues. The V and J ends lost 6 bases and 5 bases respectively, with 11 bases between them. The germline V gene encodes CDR1 ENHRY and CDR2 SYGVKD.

The clonotype comes from a woman in her thirties or forties who had been exposed to COVID-19. The chain recombines TRBV10-3 with TRBJ1-6, with D perhaps matching TRBD1 (6 bases). The sequencing input was PBMCs or T cells enriched from blood (not recorded which). CDR3: CAIRPGQDNSPLHF. For the CDR3, the DNA is TGTGCCATCAGACCGGGACAAGATAATTCACCCCTCCACTTT.